One sample yielded the 21 T cell receptor beta chains listed below, sequenced in a study of blood T cell repertoires in COVID-19. Here immunoSEQ multiplex PCR was the method, and the copy in TCRdb shows in-frame clones only, minus some. The sample yields about 210,000 clones, approximately 91% seen once. Sequencing was done on a sample of peripheral blood. The origin of the receptors is a woman in her 40s with acute or convalescent COVID-19.

The chain combines TRBV6-5 with TRBJ1-2; 12 nucleotides line up with TRBD1. This CDR3 contains 15 residues. Germline V lookup: CDR1 MNHEY, CDR2 SVGAGI. V shed 2 bases and J 7 bases; nucleotides not matched to a gene: 5. CDR3 bases: TGTGCCAGCAGTTACCATCCGGGACAGGGGGCTGGCTACACCTTC. This codes for CASSYHPGQGAGYTF.

The chain is built from TRBV4-2 and TRBJ1-2; a possible D gene is TRBD1 (6 bases). CDR3 length equals 13 residues. In germline, CDR1 is LGHNA, CDR2 YNFKEQ. Trimming cost V 0 bases and J 6 bases, with 8 bases left between them. The CDR3 spells CASSQDAGDGYTF. In nucleotides, the CDR3 is TGTGCCAGCAGCCAAGACGCAGGGGATGGCTACACCTTC.

The chain is built from TRBV28 and TRBJ1-5; perhaps TRBD1 as D (5 bases). The germline CDR1 and CDR2 sequences are MDHEN and SYDVKM. The V end was cut by 3 bases, the J end by 2 bases, with 14 bases between. The CDR3 consists of 16 residues. The CDR3 region has the DNA TGTGCCAGCAGTTTCTCCGGGGGGGATGGCAATCAGCCCCAGCATTTT. This translates into CASSFSGGDGNQPQHF.

This clone was found a few times. The rearrangement uses TRBV30 and TRBJ1-2; 10 nucleotides align to TRBD1. The CDR3 is 12 amino acids. The germline gives CDR1 GTSNPN, CDR2 SVGIG (reference sequence). V was clipped by 3 bases and J by 6 bases; unmatched bases: 1. The CDR3, as DNA: TGTGCCTGGAGAGACAGGGGGCATGGCTACACCTTC. Translated: CAWRDRGHGYTF.

The gene calls are TRBV2 and TRBJ1-4; D is unresolved. Germline values: CDR1 SNHLY, CDR2 FYNNEI. The CDR3 contains 17 residues. V shed 0 bases and J shed 7 bases, with 18 bases lying between them. The CDR3 DNA reads TGTGCCAGCAGTGAAGCCAAACATGCCGCCGGGGTTGAAAAACTGTTTTTT. Translated, it gives CASSEAKHAAGVEKLFF.

The chain combines TRBV5-6 with TRBJ2-7; 14 bases are shared with TRBD2. From germline, CDR1 is SGHDT and CDR2 YYEEEE. V trimming: 4 bases; J trimming: 2 bases; junction bases outside the gene matches: 11. This CDR3 is 18 amino acids long. The DNA for the CDR3 is TGTGCCAGCAGCCTAGGACTAGCGGGGGGTCCTAGCACCTACGAGCAGTACGTC. Protein product: CASSLGLAGGPSTYEQYV.

The CDR3 reads CASTPSLAGANVLTF. CDR3 in DNA: TGTGCCAGCACCCCCAGTCTAGCCGGGGCCAACGTCCTGACTTTC. The rearrangement uses TRBV6-6 and TRBJ2-6, with D perhaps matching TRBD2 (5 bases). The CDR3 has 15 amino acids. Germline V gives CDR1 MNHNY, CDR2 SVGAGI (reference sequence). V lost 7 bases and J 4 bases, leaving 14 bases between the germline ends.

The chain combines TRBV3-1 (or the pseudogene TRBV3-2) with TRBJ2-7; maybe TRBD1 (6 bases). The CDR3 length is 13 residues. The germline gives CDR1 LGHDT, CDR2 YNNKEL (reference sequence). With 6 bases removed from V and 1 base from J, the gap between germline ends came to 10 bases. This CDR3 is CASSIQGSYEQYV. CDR3 sequence (DNA): TGTGCCAGCAGTATTCAGGGGTCCTACGAGCAGTACGTC.

This clone was seen a single time. V usage is TRBV10-3 and J usage is TRBJ2-5; D remains ambiguous. This CDR3 spans 13 amino acids. Germline V gene lookup returns CDR1 ENHRY and CDR2 SYGVKD. Trimming took 3 bases from V and 3 from J, leaving 8 bases between them. The CDR3 here is CAISDYSKETQYF. For the CDR3, the DNA is TGTGCCATCAGTGACTACAGTAAAGAGACCCAGTACTTC.

V gene TRBV27 combines with J gene TRBJ2-7; maybe TRBD2 (6 bases). The ends were cut back, 6 bases at V and 3 bases at J, with 15 bases in the middle. The CDR3 has 14 amino acids. From germline, CDR1 is MNHEY and CDR2 SMNVEV (reference sequence). CDR3 loop: CASSLREEGYEQYV. The CDR3 DNA reads as TGTGCCAGCAGCCTAAGGGAGGAGGGCTACGAGCAGTACGTC.

The chain links TRBV6-5 to TRBJ2-7; 7 bases align to TRBD1. CDR1 is MNHEY and CDR2 is SVGAGI in the germline V gene. The CDR3 sequence is 15 residues long. The ends lost 1 base at V and 1 base at J; junction bases unmatched: 4. CDR3 amino acids: CASSYYRDSSYEQYV. CDR3 nucleotides: TGTGCCAGCAGTTACTACCGGGACAGTTCCTACGAGCAGTACGTC.

The rearrangement joins TRBV6-1 to TRBJ1-6, with 10 bases that match TRBD1. Per the germline V gene, CDR1 is MNHNS and CDR2 is SASEGT. Trimming removed 7 bases from V and 8 bases from J; junction bases left unmatched: 5. This CDR3 contains 14 residues. The CDR3 DNA is TGTGCCAGCAAGGGACAGGGGTTTGATTCACCCCTCCACTTT. Protein sequence: CASKGQGFDSPLHF.

This clone was recorded only once. The rearrangement uses TRBV19 and TRBJ2-1; the match to TRBD2 covers 15 bases. The CDR3 runs 17 residues. Germline CDR1 and CDR2: LNHDA and SQIVND (reference sequence). The trim removed 2 bases at V and 6 bases at J, leaving 5 bases unmatched. The CDR3 here is CASSIPRTSGGGNEQFF. The CDR3 nucleotides are TGTGCCAGTAGTATACCCCGGACTAGCGGGGGGGGCAATGAGCAGTTCTTC. The variable domain in full, completed from reference TRBV19 and TRBJ2-1, reads DGGITQSPKYLFRKEGQNVTLSCEQNLNHDAMYWYRQDPGQGLRLIYYSQIVNDFQKGDIAEGYSVSREKKESFPLTVTSAQKNPTAFYLCASSIPRTSGGGNEQFFGPGTRLTVL.

There are a few counts of this clone. This chain uses TRBV5-1 with TRBJ1-2; 9 bases match TRBD1. Germline V gene sequence: CDR1 SGHRS, CDR2 YFSETQ. The J segment lost 6 bases and the V segment lost 2 bases, leaving 11 bases of the junction unmatched. The CDR3 consists of 16 residues. CDR3 protein: CASSFALTGGADGYTF. The CDR3 DNA is TGCGCCAGCAGCTTTGCATTAACAGGGGGCGCGGATGGCTACACCTTC. The entire variable domain, with the rest obtained from reference TRBV5-1 and TRBJ1-2, is as follows: KAGVTQTPRYLIKTRGQQVTLSCSPISGHRSVSWYQQTPGQGLQFLFEYFSETQRNKGNFPGRFSGRQFSNSRSEMNVSTLELGDSALYLCASSFALTGGADGYTFGSGTRLTVV.

The chain joins TRBV15 to TRBJ1-2, with 7 bases lining up with TRBD1. With V trimmed by 1 base and J by 4 bases, 9 bases remained unmatched. Germline-derived CDR1 and CDR2 are LNHNV and YYDKDF (reference sequence). The CDR3 is 16 residues long. The CDR3 loop reads CATSRGTGVLFYGYTF. CDR3 nucleotide sequence: TGTGCCACCAGCAGAGGAACAGGGGTTCTCTTCTATGGCTACACCTTC.

This clone was picked up one time. The genes are TRBV27 and TRBJ2-7, with a weak D call TRBD1 (5 bases). Germline V gene lookup returns CDR1 MNHEY and CDR2 SMNVEV (reference sequence). This CDR3 spans 13 amino acids. The V end lost 4 bases, the J end lost 5 bases, and 12 bases lay between the germline ends. The CDR3: CASSSRGMDEQYV. As DNA, the CDR3 is TGTGCCAGCAGTTCAAGGGGTATGGACGAGCAGTACGTC.

On this clone: This CDR3 fails to terminate in the conserved phenylalanine or tryptophan, so it likely reflects a read error. The DNA is left out, because the CDR3 cannot be placed on it with certainty; the CDR3 is given as TCRdb lists it. V usage is TRBV30 and J usage is TRBJ2-4; the table's TRBD1 call for D was not verified on the DNA. A total of 13 residues make up the CDR3, ends included. CDR1 is GTSNPN and CDR2 is SVGIG in the germline V gene (reference sequence). CDR3 in amino acids: CAWSVFGTGPLSL.

The rearrangement links TRBV30 to TRBJ1-1; no definite D call. The CDR3 extends over 15 amino acids. The germline V gene encodes CDR1 GTSNPN and CDR2 SVGIG (reference sequence). V was pared by 4 bases and J by 4 bases, with 19 bases between. The CDR3 sequence: CAWTPVGLPGTEAFF. The CDR3 bases are TGTGCCTGGACCCCTGTGGGCCTACCAGGCACTGAAGCTTTCTTT.

The chain joins TRBV5-8 to TRBJ2-4; 7 nucleotides agree with TRBD1. The V and J ends lost 9 bases and 3 bases, in that order; junction bases with no gene match: 9. The CDR3 has 14 residues. Looked up from germline, CDR1 is SGHTS and CDR2 is YDEGEE. The CDR3 DNA follows: TGTGCCAACCAGGACAGGACGCTCAAAAACATTCAGTACTTC. Protein: CANQDRTLKNIQYF.

The chain couples TRBV3-1 (or the pseudogene TRBV3-2) to TRBJ1-6; 7 bases align to TRBD1. The CDR3 is made up of 18 amino acids. V was clipped by 0 bases and J by 10 bases; unmatched bases: 15. CDR1 and CDR2 (germline): LGHDT, YNNKEL (reference sequence). Here the CDR3 reads CASSQEPPILTGYSPLHF. CDR3 nucleotides: TGTGCCAGCAGCCAAGAGCCCCCAATCTTGACAGGGTACTCACCCCTCCACTTT.

The chain joins TRBV5-1 to TRBJ2-1; 8 bases line up with TRBD2. The CDR3 has 18 residues. J was trimmed by 7 bases and V by 2 bases; bases with no gene match: 17. In germline, CDR1 is SGHRS, CDR2 YFSETQ. The CDR3 region has the DNA TGCGCCAGCAGCTTCCCGACAGTCGGGGGGGGGCTGAAAAATGAGCAGTTCTTC. This codes for CASSFPTVGGGLKNEQFF.